This T cell receptor beta chain was obtained from a study of CD8 T cells in ankylosing spondylitis (TCRdb year 2017). In the study overall: The study set out to find disease-linked TCR variants by profiling T cell receptor beta repertoires in ankylosing spondylitis patients and healthy donors. The whole study cohort included 90 to 120 healthy donors and 20 to 30 ankylosing spondylitis patients. Peripheral blood was sampled, and synovial fluid was additionally collected from ankylosing spondylitis patients.

Study-level results and caveats: Some motif variants were previously reported in synovial fluid and blood of reactive arthritis patients, suggesting common disease-initiation mechanisms. The disease-linked clones had a CD8+ phenotype and were found at relatively low frequencies in peripheral blood. According to the report, matched synovial fluid samples from ankylosing spondylitis patients were significantly enriched for the disease-linked clones. Blood from ankylosing spondylitis patients appeared to be characterized by a TCR beta motif composed of 7 to 9 highly homologous amino acid variants.

For sequencing, an Illumina HiSeq 2500 was employed. TCR beta libraries were prepared by quantitative 5'-RACE with molecular barcodes. The original pipeline was this. A new computational method based on a probabilistic model of VDJ rearrangement was used to identify disease-linked TCR variants. TCRdb handled the public reads itself, with Q25 trimming in fastp and clone calling in MiXCR, and kept productive beta chains. Here each entry gathers all rows of one CDR3 protein and keeps the most common genes and DNA. For this entry, the V and J calls and clone size follow TCRdb and not the study's own pipeline. The table for this sample lists more than 600,000 distinct CDR3 sequences; roughly 19% of them were counted only once. The biggest ten clones account for 19% of the sample. This clonotype occurred a few times. The antigen this receptor binds is unknown. Base qualities are not provided; no much larger clone lies one nucleotide away.

Inclusive of the bounding cysteine and phenylalanine, the CDR3 is 12 residues long. Only the CDR3 portion is preserved as DNA: 36 bases, with reading frame beginning at the first base. V and J lose 6 bases and 10 bases, and a span of 13 bases separates them. The CDR1 and CDR2 encoded by the germline V gene (reference sequence) are DFQATT and SNEGSKA. The rearrangement joined TRBV20-1 to TRBJ1-6; the D gene is unclear. The clonotype comes from a male donor with ankylosing spondylitis. Sequenced material: blood, either unsorted or a sorted T cell fraction (not recorded which). The DNA sequence follows: TGCAGTGCCCTGGAAAGCGGGTCACCCCTCCACTTT. Translated, it gives CSALESGSPLHF.